The 4 T cell receptor beta chains below come from one sample, sequenced in a study of control samples from healthy donors and cancer patients (dated by TCRdb to about 2020). The library relied on the immunoSEQ multiplex PCR assay. This immuneACCESS table, as held by TCRdb, lists in-frame sequences with V and J called but not all clones. Of the missing ones, under half trace to an unresolved V gene in checked studies; the others have no known cause. The sample has about 160,000 clones on record, roughly 90% of them singletons. The leading ten clones occupy 12% of the sample. The material sequenced was blood. Every receptor here comes from a young man in good health.

In nucleotides, the CDR3 is TGTGCCAGCCGGGACAACCTTAACTATGGCTACACCTTC. Its translation: CASRDNLNYGYTF. The V and J genes are TRBV6-6 and TRBJ1-2; D possibly corresponds to TRBD1 (6 bases). The germline V gene encodes CDR1 MNHNY and CDR2 SVGAGI (reference sequence). The V end lost 8 bases, the J end lost 1 base, and 11 bases lay between the germline ends. CDR3 length: 13 amino acids.

The genes are TRBV6-4 and TRBJ2-1; perhaps TRBD1 as D (6 bases). V lost 4 bases, J lost 10 bases, and 14 bases lay in between. Germline CDR1 is MRHNA and CDR2 is SNTAGT. This CDR3 comprises 13 residues. CDR3 coding DNA: TGTGCCAGCAGTGGGAACCAGGGGACCGAGCAGTTCTTC. Translating it yields CASSGNQGTEQFF.

The chain is built from TRBV7-3 and TRBJ2-3; D ambiguous. Germline V gene lookup returns CDR1 SGHTA and CDR2 FQGTGA. The CDR3 totals 14 residues. V gave up 5 bases and J gave up 4 bases, with 13 bases separating them. CDR3 coding DNA: TGTGCCAGCAGCCCCAGTAGGGCGGCAGATACGCAGTATTTT. Encoded protein: CASSPSRAADTQYF.

CDR3 nucleotides: TGTGCCAGCAGCAAATCCGGGACAGGGGGCGAGACCCAGTACTTC. It yields the protein CASSKSGTGGETQYF. The gene calls are TRBV5-4 and TRBJ2-5; TRBD1 agrees at 12 bases. V lost 4 bases, J lost 5 bases, and 6 bases stayed unmatched. Germline V gives CDR1 SGHNT, CDR2 YYREEE (reference sequence). This CDR3 region has 15 residues. The variable domain in full, completed from reference TRBV5-4 and TRBJ2-5, reads ETGVTQSPTHLIKTRGQQVTLRCSSQSGHNTVSWYQQALGQGPQFIFQYYREEENGRGNFPPRFSGLQFPNYSSELNVNALELDDSALYLCASSKSGTGGETQYFGPGTRLLVL.